This T cell receptor (beta chain) originates from a study of OX40 agonist ivuxolimab in advanced cancers. This CDR3 has 15 amino acids. V lost 4 bases, J lost 0 bases, and 11 bases lay in between. Per germline, CDR1 SGHNT and CDR2 YYREEE (reference sequence). The protocol was immunoSEQ multiplex PCR, while the TCRdb copy is restricted to in-frame clones and leaves out a portion. This table has more than 45,000 clones, roughly 88% appearing once. This material consisted of CD4+ or CD8+ T cells sorted from blood, taken in a trial of the OX40 agonist ivuxolimab. V gene TRBV5-4 combines with J gene TRBJ2-1; the D gene is possibly TRBD2 (6 bases). The source of this sequence is an adult with an advanced solid tumor such as melanoma, head and neck, liver or kidney cancer. DNA of the CDR3: TGTGCCAGCAGCCCGGACTACGGCTCCTACAATGAGCAGTTCTTC. It translates to CASSPDYGSYNEQFF.